This T cell receptor (beta chain) came from a study of monozygotic twins with inflammatory bowel disease. A note on this clonotype: Its cognate antigen is unknown.

The CDR3 totals 15 residues. Germline V gene data show CDR1 as MNHNS and CDR2 as SASEGT. Generation of cDNA took place in eight separate reactions per sample. From the 5' RACE reads, TCRdb lists one entry per CDR3 protein and no DNA. The sample yields about 440,000 distinct CDR3 sequences, of which the top ten take up more than 2%. Overall study findings and caveats: Healthy co-twins showed greater TCRbeta diversity (inverse Simpson) than IBD patients. Since immunosuppressive treatments differed, patient repertoires may have gained added variability.

The clonotype was recovered from a human donor with ulcerative colitis or Crohn's disease, or a healthy co-twin of an affected twin (not recorded which). The sequenced material came from blood. The chain joins TRBV6-1 to TRBJ1-5. The chain's CDR3 is CASSEAGGDWQPQHF.